A single sample gave rise to the 22 T cell receptor beta chains below, sequenced in a study of cytomegalovirus exposure and HLA in healthy donors. Here immunoSEQ multiplex PCR was the method, and the copy in TCRdb shows in-frame clones only, minus some. The sample includes 220,000 or so clones, approximately 88% of them seen just once. Sequencing used PBMCs. These receptors were obtained from a woman aged 25 to 39 in good health and CMV-seropositive.

This sequence joins TRBV2 and TRBJ1-1; a weak D match, TRBD1 (5 bases). The CDR3 has 15 amino acids. The V end lost 6 bases, the J end lost 5 bases, and 19 bases lay between the germline ends. Germline V CDR1 and CDR2: SNHLY, FYNNEI. CDR3 protein: CASRRQPWGETEAFF. CDR3 nucleotides: TGTGCCAGCAGACGACAGCCTTGGGGTGAGACTGAAGCTTTCTTT.

The gene calls are TRBV27 and TRBJ2-7; the D gene is possibly TRBD2 (5 bases). Germline V gives CDR1 MNHEY, CDR2 SMNVEV (reference sequence). The CDR3 extends over 15 amino acids. Trimming shortened V by 1 base and J by 2 bases, and 12 bases separated the two germline ends. This CDR3 is CASSLFAGLTYEQYF. The DNA of the CDR3 is TGTGCCAGCAGTTTATTTGCGGGCCTCACCTACGAGCAGTACTTC.

V is TRBV5-1 and J is TRBJ1-4; D possibly corresponds to TRBD1 (6 bases). This CDR3 has 14 amino acids. Per germline, CDR1 SGHRS and CDR2 YFSETQ. Trimming cost V 4 bases and J 8 bases, with 15 bases left between them. The CDR3 sequence is CASSLAGAEEKLFF. CDR3 in DNA: TGCGCCAGCAGCCTTGCAGGGGCTGAGGAAAAACTGTTTTTT.

The chain has TRBV12-2 and TRBJ1-2; the table gives TRBD1 as D, unverified against the DNA. TRBV12-2 is given as a pseudogene. This CDR3 comprises 15 residues. CDR3 in DNA: TGTGCAAGTCGCTTAGTCGACAGGATTAACTATGGCTACACCTTC. Its translation: CASRLVDRINYGYTF.

The gene calls are TRBV11-1 and TRBJ1-2; D is unresolved. Germline CDR1 reads SGHAT; CDR2 reads FQDESV (reference sequence). The V and J ends lost 5 bases and 7 bases respectively, with 8 bases between them. This CDR3 is built from 11 residues. The DNA for the CDR3 is TGTGCCAGCAGCCAACAAGGTGGCTACACCTTC. Its protein product is CASSQQGGYTF. The whole variable domain, remainder taken from reference TRBV11-1 and TRBJ1-2, is EAEVAQSPRYKITEKSQAVAFWCDPISGHATLYWYRQILGQGPELLVQFQDESVVDDSQLPKDRFSAERLKGVDSTLKIQPAELGDSAMYLCASSQQGGYTFGSGTRLTVV.

This rearrangement joins TRBV30 to TRBJ1-1; a weak D match, TRBD1 (5 bases). Germline V gene data show CDR1 as GTSNPN and CDR2 as SVGIG (reference sequence). The CDR3 has 14 residues. Trimming shortened V by 0 bases and J by 1 base, and 9 bases separated the two germline ends. CDR3 residues: CAWSVTTANTEAFF. The DNA for the CDR3 is TGTGCCTGGAGTGTAACGACAGCGAACACTGAAGCTTTCTTT.

The chain joins TRBV30 to TRBJ1-2; D is perhaps TRBD1 (5 bases). Germline CDR1 reads GTSNPN; CDR2 reads SVGIG (reference sequence). Trimming took 0 bases from V and 8 from J, leaving 13 bases between them. The CDR3 covers 13 residues. CDR3 nucleotides: TGTGCCTGGAGTGTACTGAGACAGTTGGGCTACACCTTC. Translation gives CAWSVLRQLGYTF.

V gene TRBV21-1 combines with J gene TRBJ1-5; TRBD1, as called in the table, went unchecked against the DNA. TRBV21-1 is a recognized pseudogene. The CDR3 is 15 amino acids. CDR3 amino acids: CASSRSPQGGQPQHF. CDR3 bases: TGTGCCAGCAGCAGGTCCCCCCAGGGTGGCCAGCCCCAGCATTTT.

The chain carries TRBV11-2 and TRBJ1-2, with D maybe TRBD1 (5 bases). There are 14 residues in the CDR3. With 5 bases removed from V and 5 bases from J, the gap between germline ends came to 15 bases. Germline V gives CDR1 SGHAT, CDR2 FQNNGV. CDR3 loop: CASSVPGRLYGYTF. CDR3 DNA: TGTGCCAGCAGCGTGCCGGGACGGCTATATGGCTACACCTTC.

This chain links TRBV19 with TRBJ2-2; D possibly matches TRBD1 or TRBD2 (5 bases each). Between the trimmed V and J ends, which lost 1 base and 6 bases, there was a span of 18 bases. The CDR3 has 17 amino acids. Germline lookup yields CDR1 LNHDA and CDR2 SQIVND (reference sequence). Here the CDR3 DNA reads TGTGCCAGTAGTATAGTGGGGCTAGCACGTAGGGCCGGGGAGCTGTTTTTT. Protein product: CASSIVGLARRAGELFF.

The chain employs TRBV9 and TRBJ2-7; maybe TRBD2 (5 bases). V was cut by 0 bases and J by 7 bases, with 11 bases left in between. Germline V CDR1 and CDR2: SGDLS, YYNGEE. This CDR3 contains 13 residues. The CDR3 coding sequence is TGTGCCAGCAGCGTAGCCACGACGGGAGAGCAGTACTTC. It translates to CASSVATTGEQYF.

The gene calls are TRBV5-1 and TRBJ1-1, with a tentative D call TRBD1 (5 bases). The CDR3 sequence is 13 residues long. Germline V gene lookup returns CDR1 SGHRS and CDR2 YFSETQ. V lost 5 bases, J lost 6 bases, and 14 bases lay in between. The CDR3 DNA is TGCGCCAGCAGAACTAGGGACGAGGCTGAAGCTTTCTTT. This codes for CASRTRDEAEAFF. Together with reference TRBV5-1 and TRBJ1-1, the CDR3 gives the full variable domain: KAGVTQTPRYLIKTRGQQVTLSCSPISGHRSVSWYQQTPGQGLQFLFEYFSETQRNKGNFPGRFSGRQFSNSRSEMNVSTLELGDSALYLCASRTRDEAEAFFGQGTRLTVV.

The chain employs TRBV6-5 and TRBJ2-1, with D possibly matching TRBD1 (6 bases). Trimming cost V 2 bases and J 6 bases, with 8 bases left between them. The CDR3 runs 13 residues. Germline V CDR1 and CDR2: MNHEY, SVGAGI. As DNA, the CDR3 is TGTGCCAGCAGTTACCAGGGGAGCAATGAGCAGTTCTTC. As protein: CASSYQGSNEQFF.

This clone was recorded once. The chain is built from TRBV6-5 and TRBJ2-7, with no clear D. Looked up from germline, CDR1 is MNHEY and CDR2 is SVGAGI. The CDR3 totals 11 residues. V was cut by 6 bases and J by 6 bases, with 9 bases left in between. In DNA, the CDR3 is TGTGCCAGCAGGACTGGCGTCGAGCAGTACTTC. Amino acids: CASRTGVEQYF.

In the case of this clone: Compared with germline, one end of the junction differs, possibly owing to a read error. This sequence joins TRBV7-7 and TRBJ2-1; 11 bases map to TRBD2. Germline CDR1 and CDR2: SSHAT and FNYEAQ (reference sequence). The CDR3 extends over 16 amino acids. The CDR3 region has the DNA TGTGCTAGCAGCTTAGGTCCTAGCGGGAGGTTGTATGAGCAGTTCTTC. Its translation is CASSLGPSGRLYEQFF.

CDR3 in DNA: TGCAGCGTTGCTCGGGACTCGGAGGGTGAGCAGTTCTTC. Amino acids: CSVARDSEGEQFF. The chain has TRBV29-1 and TRBJ2-1; D perhaps matches TRBD2 (6 bases). Deletions cut 4 bases from V and 9 bases from J, with 16 bases between. CDR3 length: 13 residues. Germline CDR1 is SQVTM and CDR2 is ANQGSEA.

The sample holds one count of this clone. The CDR3 DNA follows: TGCGCCAGCAGACCGGACATCAACAATGAGCAGTTCTTC. Amino acids: CASRPDINNEQFF. The chain joins TRBV5-1 to TRBJ2-1, with D possibly being TRBD1 (5 bases). This CDR3 is 13 amino acids long. Germline lookup yields CDR1 SGHRS and CDR2 YFSETQ. V was clipped by 5 bases and J by 5 bases, with 11 bases between them.

The genes are TRBV19 and TRBJ2-7; D remains ambiguous. With 5 bases removed from V and 4 bases from J, the gap between germline ends came to 12 bases. Per germline, CDR1 LNHDA and CDR2 SQIVND (reference sequence). The CDR3 is made up of 13 amino acids. CDR3 loop: CASSPALLYEQYF. As DNA, the CDR3 is TGTGCCAGTAGTCCCGCCCTCCTGTACGAGCAGTACTTC.

The CDR3: CASSPPGQGGYGYTF. The CDR3, as DNA: TGTGCCAGCTCCCCTCCCGGGCAGGGAGGCTATGGCTACACCTTC. The genes are TRBV18 and TRBJ1-2, with D tentatively TRBD1 (5 bases). V lost 6 bases and J lost 4, with 18 bases in between. From germline, CDR1 is KGHSH and CDR2 LQKENI. The CDR3 spans 15 residues.

The chain has TRBV15 and TRBJ1-1, with D unresolved. CDR1 and CDR2 (germline): LNHNV, YYDKDF (reference sequence). Trimming shortened V by 5 bases and J by 4 bases, and 11 bases separated the two germline ends. The CDR3 length is 13 residues. CDR3 region: CATSSSRGTEAFF. The CDR3 DNA is TGTGCCACCAGCTCCAGTCGGGGCACTGAAGCTTTCTTT.

This chain links TRBV7-6 with TRBJ2-3; D is unclear. CDR1 SGHVS and CDR2 FNYEAQ come from the germline V gene. Between the trimmed V and J ends, which lost 1 base and 1 base, there was a span of 9 bases. This CDR3 has 15 amino acids. The CDR3 DNA reads as TGTGCCAGCAGCTTAGAAAGGCCTGGCACAGATACGCAGTATTTT. Its translation: CASSLERPGTDTQYF. The entire variable domain, with the rest obtained from reference TRBV7-6 and TRBJ2-3, is as follows: GAGVSQSPRYKVTKRGQDVALRCDPISGHVSLYWYRQALGQGPEFLTYFNYEAQQDKSGLPNDRFSAERPEGSISTLTIQRTEQRDSAMYRCASSLERPGTDTQYFGPGTRLTVL.

The chain's CDR3 is CASSMGHTRNEQFF. The CDR3 DNA follows: TGTGCCAGTAGTATGGGGCATACGCGAAATGAGCAGTTCTTC. The chain couples TRBV19 to TRBJ2-1, with D possibly TRBD1 on 5 matching bases. Germline assignment: CDR1 LNHDA and CDR2 SQIVND (reference sequence). This CDR3 has 14 amino acids. Between the trimmed V and J ends, which lost 3 bases and 7 bases, there was a span of 13 bases.